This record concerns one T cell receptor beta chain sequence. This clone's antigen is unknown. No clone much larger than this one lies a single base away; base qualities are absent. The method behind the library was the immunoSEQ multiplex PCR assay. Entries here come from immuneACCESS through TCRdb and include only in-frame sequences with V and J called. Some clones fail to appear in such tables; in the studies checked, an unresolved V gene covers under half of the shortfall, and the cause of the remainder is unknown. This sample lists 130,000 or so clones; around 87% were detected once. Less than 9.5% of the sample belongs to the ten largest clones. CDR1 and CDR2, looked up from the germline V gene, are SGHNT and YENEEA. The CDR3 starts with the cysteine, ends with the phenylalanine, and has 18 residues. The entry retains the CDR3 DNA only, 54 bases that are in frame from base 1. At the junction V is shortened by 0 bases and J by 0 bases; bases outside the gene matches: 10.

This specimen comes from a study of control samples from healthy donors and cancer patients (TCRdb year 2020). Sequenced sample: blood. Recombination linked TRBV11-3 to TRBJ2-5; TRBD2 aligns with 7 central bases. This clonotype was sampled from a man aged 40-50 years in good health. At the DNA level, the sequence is TGTGCCAGCAGCTTAGAGCTCCGGGGGAGGGCCGACCAAGAGACCCAGTACTTC. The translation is CASSLELRGRADQETQYF.